This T cell receptor beta chain was identified during a study of identifying expanded T cells in peripheral blood. With respect to this clone: Antigen: not known. The identical CDR3 is also encoded by other nucleotide sequences in the sample.

Broader study findings: Approximately two-week clone count variance significantly increased as total template count grew.

Germline CDR1 reads SGHRS; CDR2 reads YFSETQ. This CDR3 spans 13 amino acids. Unmatched junction bases numbered 3, after V lost 4 bases and J lost 5 bases. Data came from immunoSEQ multiplex PCR; TCRdb stores just in-frame clones and leaves some out. In the table there are approximately 94,000 clones, 88% of which are singletons. The clonotype originates from a person between 18 and 70 years old in good health. The chain links TRBV5-1 to TRBJ2-1; 7 positions match TRBD1. What was sequenced was blood. The DNA for the CDR3 is TGCGCCAGCAGCCTGGGGACAGACAATGAGCAGTTCTTC. It is translated as CASSLGTDNEQFF.